The 9 T cell receptor beta chains below were found in one sample sequenced in a study of cytomegalovirus exposure and HLA in healthy donors. The PCR used 60 Vbeta and 13 Jbeta primers. Here immunoSEQ multiplex PCR was the method, and the copy in TCRdb shows in-frame clones only, minus some. The data show over 200,000 clones, around four fifths seen once. Sequencing was done on a sample of PBMCs. The receptor set was obtained from a male donor in good health and CMV-seronegative.

The rearrangement uses TRBV7-3 and TRBJ2-2; D is uncertain. Deletions cut 9 bases from V and 2 bases from J, with 7 bases between. There are 12 residues in the CDR3. Germline loops: CDR1 SGHTA, CDR2 FQGTGA. The CDR3 region is CASTINTGELFF. CDR3 DNA: TGTGCCAGTACTATAAACACCGGGGAGCTGTTTTTT.

The chain links TRBV2 to TRBJ2-4; 11 bases match TRBD2. The CDR3 is 16 residues long. Germline assignment: CDR1 SNHLY and CDR2 FYNNEI. Unmatched junction bases numbered 3, after V lost 1 base and J lost 4 bases. CDR3 sequence reads: CASSEVLAGVKNIQYF. In DNA form, the CDR3 reads TGTGCCAGCAGTGAAGTACTAGCGGGAGTTAAAAACATTCAGTACTTC.

This clone was detected only a few times. The chain couples TRBV27 to TRBJ1-1, with 11 nucleotides matching TRBD1. The CDR3 is made up of 13 amino acids. Germline CDR1 is MNHEY and CDR2 is SMNVEV (reference sequence). J was trimmed by 7 bases and V by 9 bases; bases with no gene match: 7. This chain's CDR3 is CASWTGGKSEAFF. The CDR3, as DNA: TGTGCCAGTTGGACAGGGGGCAAAAGTGAAGCTTTCTTT.

This chain connects TRBV5-6 to TRBJ1-5, with 8 bases identical to TRBD1. Germline CDR1 is SGHDT and CDR2 is YYEEEE. The V and J ends lost 3 bases and 6 bases, in that order; junction bases with no gene match: 5. CDR3 length: 14 residues. In DNA, the CDR3 is TGTGCCAGCAGCTCCGGGACAGGAAGTCAGCCCCAGCATTTT. Translation: CASSSGTGSQPQHF.

The chain uses TRBV5-4 and TRBJ2-7; 8 positions match TRBD2. The germline V gene encodes CDR1 SGHNT and CDR2 YYREEE (reference sequence). CDR3 length equals 14 residues. The ends lost 2 bases at V and 3 bases at J; junction bases unmatched: 4. The CDR3 spells CASSFLAGHYEQYF. The CDR3 coding sequence is TGTGCCAGCAGCTTCTTAGCGGGACACTACGAGCAGTACTTC.

The chain is built from TRBV4-1 and TRBJ2-1, with a tentative D call TRBD1 (6 bases). CDR1 and CDR2 from the germline V gene are MGHRA and YSYEKL. Trimming shortened V by 0 bases and J by 3 bases, and 9 bases separated the two germline ends. CDR3 length: 15 residues. CDR3 in DNA: TGCGCCAGCAGCCAAGATCAGGACAGCTACAATGAGCAGTTCTTC. It yields the protein CASSQDQDSYNEQFF.

This chain connects TRBV10-2 to TRBJ2-7; 9 positions match TRBD1. V trimming: 8 bases; J trimming: 3 bases; junction bases outside the gene matches: 5. Germline V lookup: CDR1 WSHSY, CDR2 SAAADI. The CDR3 has 13 amino acids. For the CDR3, the DNA is TGCGCCAGCCAACAGGGGGCGAGCTACGAGCAGTACTTC. Translated: CASQQGASYEQYF.

The chain couples TRBV6-1 to TRBJ2-7; the D is unclear. Trimming removed 5 bases at V and 0 bases at J, with 5 bases between. Germline V gene data show CDR1 as MNHNS and CDR2 as SASEGT. This CDR3 is 12 amino acids long. CDR3 in amino acids: CASSQLSYEQYF. The CDR3 coding sequence is TGTGCCAGCAGTCAACTCTCCTACGAGCAGTACTTC.

The chain combines TRBV9 with TRBJ2-7, with a weak D call TRBD1 (5 bases). The CDR3 has 14 amino acids. In germline, CDR1 is SGDLS, CDR2 YYNGEE. The V end lost 3 bases, the J end lost 2 bases, and 12 bases lay between the germline ends. CDR3 sequence: CASSGRQTPYEQYF. The CDR3 coding sequence is TGTGCCAGCAGCGGACGACAGACCCCCTACGAGCAGTACTTC.